The 26 T cell receptor beta chains below come from one sample, sequenced in a study of early T cells in non-severe SARS-CoV-2 infection. Via MiXCR, TCRdb re-called the 5' RACE reads, giving one row per CDR3 protein. The table lists tens of thousands of distinct CDR3 sequences, roughly 12% of them singletons, with more than 1.2% in the top ten. The sequenced sample was whole blood, obtained at baseline. The origin of the receptors is an adult who was a healthcare worker with PCR-confirmed SARS-CoV-2 infection or an uninfected control (not recorded which).

This clonotype was counted a few times. The chain carries TRBV19 and TRBJ1-5, with D unresolved. This CDR3 region has 14 residues. Germline lookup yields CDR1 LNHDA and CDR2 SQIVND (reference sequence). The germline V and J ends were trimmed by 4 bases and 3 bases, with 10 bases remaining between them. The CDR3: CASSRREINQPQHF. The CDR3 coding sequence is TGTGCCAGTAGTAGGCGCGAGATCAATCAGCCCCAGCATTTT.

This clonotype has at least ten counts. The CDR3 nucleotides are TGCGCCAGCAGCCAAGATCAGACTTCTTTGAACACTGAAGCTTTCTTT. Translation: CASSQDQTSLNTEAFF. The V gene is TRBV4-3, the J gene TRBJ1-1; D unresolved. There are 16 residues in the CDR3. Deletions cut 0 bases from V and 0 bases from J, with 11 bases between. From germline, CDR1 is LGHNA and CDR2 YSLEER.

The chain couples TRBV25-1 to TRBJ2-1; D is unclear. This CDR3 is 11 amino acids long. Germline lookup yields CDR1 MGHDK and CDR2 SYGVNS. The V gene lost 3 bases and the J gene lost 8 bases, with 5 bases spanning the gap. CDR3 amino acids: CASSDGDEQFF. CDR3 sequence (DNA): TGTGCCAGCAGTGACGGAGATGAGCAGTTCTTC. The whole variable domain, remainder taken from reference TRBV25-1 and TRBJ2-1, is EADIYQTPRYLVIGTGKKITLECSQTMGHDKMYWYQQDPGMELHLIHYSYGVNSTEKGDLSSESTVSRIRTEHFPLTLESARPSHTSQYLCASSDGDEQFFGPGTRLTVL.

At least ten counts were recorded for this clonotype. The V and J genes are TRBV7-9 and TRBJ2-7; unclear D gene. V lost 5 bases, J lost 0 bases, and 14 bases lay in between. CDR1 is SEHNR, CDR2 FQNEAQ, per germline (reference sequence). The CDR3 has 15 amino acids. CDR3 coding DNA: TGTGCCAGCAGCCCCAGGCCCACCCCCTCCTACGAGCAGTACTTC. Translation gives CASSPRPTPSYEQYF.

There are many counts of this clonotype. The chain uses TRBV7-6 and TRBJ1-5, with a possible D match to TRBD1 (6 bases). V was pared by 5 bases and J by 5 bases, with 10 bases between. The CDR3 sequence is 13 residues long. Germline CDR1 and CDR2: SGHVS and FNYEAQ. In DNA, the CDR3 is TGTGCCAGCAGCAGACACAGGGATCAGCCCCAGCATTTT. This codes for CASSRHRDQPQHF.

This chain links TRBV6-6 with TRBJ1-6; D perhaps matches TRBD1 (6 bases). V lost 6 bases to trimming and J lost 8 bases, with 11 bases between them. The CDR3 runs to 13 residues. The V gene's germline CDR1 is MNHNY and CDR2 SVGAGI (reference sequence). Here the CDR3 DNA reads TGTGCCAGCAGGATACAGGGTGATTCACCCCTCCACTTT. Translating it yields CASRIQGDSPLHF.

The chain combines TRBV5-6 with TRBJ1-5, with TRBD1 matching 9 bases. Germline assignment: CDR1 SGHDT and CDR2 YYEEEE. Trimming took 4 bases from V and 4 from J; bases not matched to a gene: 12. The CDR3 is 17 amino acids. CDR3 residues: CASSRRGTGRFNQPQHF. The CDR3, as DNA: TGTGCCAGCAGCCGTCGAGGGACAGGGCGGTTTAATCAGCCCCAGCATTTT.

This sequence joins TRBV7-2 and TRBJ2-7, with 8 bases that match TRBD2. This CDR3 spans 16 amino acids. The germline CDR1 and CDR2 sequences are SGHTA and FQGNSA. With V trimmed by 5 bases and J by 5 bases, 14 bases remained unmatched. The CDR3, as DNA: TGTGCCAGCAGCGCCCCAACCGGGACTAGGGTAAACGAGCAGTACTTC. Translation gives CASSAPTGTRVNEQYF. The variable domain in full, completed from reference TRBV7-2 and TRBJ2-7, reads GAGVSQSPSNKVTEKGKDVELRCDPISGHTALYWYRQSLGQGLEFLIYFQGNSAPDKSGLPSDRFSAERTGGSVSTLTIQRTQQEDSAVYLCASSAPTGTRVNEQYFGPGTRLTVT.

This clonotype has a count of ten or more. This rearrangement joins TRBV28 to TRBJ2-7, with TRBD2 matching over 15 bases. The CDR3 has 16 amino acids. V was pared by 4 bases and J by 6 bases, with 7 bases of the junction left unmatched. Germline CDR1 reads MDHEN; CDR2 reads SYDVKM. DNA for the CDR3: TGTGCCAGCAGTTCCGGACTAGCGGGAGGGCCGGTCGAGCAGTACTTC. Protein product: CASSSGLAGGPVEQYF.

The genes are TRBV20-1 and TRBJ2-1; D is ambiguous. This CDR3 has 12 residues. V lost 3 bases and J 7 bases, leaving 10 bases between the germline ends. The germline V gene encodes CDR1 DFQATT and CDR2 SNEGSKA (reference sequence). The CDR3 region has the DNA TGCAGTGCTAGTAGGTCGGAGAATGAGCAGTTCTTC. Amino acids: CSASRSENEQFF.

In its sample, this clonotype was seen many times. V usage is TRBV28 and J usage is TRBJ1-5; D perhaps matches TRBD1 (5 bases). Trimming took off 7 bases at V and 4 bases at J, with 14 bases between the two ends. CDR1 is MDHEN and CDR2 is SYDVKM in the germline V gene. The CDR3 length is 14 residues. The CDR3 is CASIPGIGNQPQHF. The DNA of the CDR3 is TGTGCCAGCATTCCAGGGATAGGGAATCAGCCCCAGCATTTT.

This clonotype was recorded at least ten times. The rearrangement links TRBV20-1 to TRBJ2-7; D unclear. Looked up from germline, CDR1 is DFQATT and CDR2 is SNEGSKA (reference sequence). The CDR3 is 11 amino acids. V dropped 5 bases and J dropped 3 bases, with 8 bases sitting between them. CDR3 sequence: CSASRNYEQYF. DNA of the CDR3: TGCAGTGCTTCCCGCAACTACGAGCAGTACTTC.

The chain is built from TRBV20-1 and TRBJ2-1, with TRBD2 matching over 10 bases. Germline V gene lookup returns CDR1 DFQATT and CDR2 SNEGSKA (reference sequence). The CDR3 runs 15 residues. With 6 bases clipped from V and 8 bases from J, the junction kept 13 bases outside the gene matches. CDR3 in DNA: TGCAGTGCCCCTCGACTAGCGGGCGGTATGGATGAGCAGTTCTTC. It translates to CSAPRLAGGMDEQFF.

V gene TRBV6-4 combines with J gene TRBJ2-3; the D gene could be TRBD1 or TRBD2 (6 bases each). The ends were cut back, 0 bases at V and 3 bases at J, with 10 bases in the middle. From germline, CDR1 is MRHNA and CDR2 SNTAGT. The CDR3 runs 15 residues. The CDR3 reads CASSDSGGTTDTQYF. The CDR3 bases are TGTGCCAGCAGTGACTCAGGGGGGACGACAGATACGCAGTATTTT.

The chain carries TRBV28 and TRBJ2-3, with TRBD2 as a possible D gene (6 bases). Germline lookup yields CDR1 MDHEN and CDR2 SYDVKM. This CDR3 has 15 amino acids. V dropped 6 bases and J dropped 6 bases, with 19 bases sitting between them. The CDR3 sequence is CASSPTGSRSDTQYF. CDR3 in DNA: TGTGCCAGCAGCCCCACCGGGAGCAGGTCGGATACGCAGTATTTT.

V is TRBV10-3 and J is TRBJ1-2; D call uncertain. Germline values: CDR1 ENHRY, CDR2 SYGVKD. Trimming cost V 3 bases and J 3 bases, with 5 bases left between them. CDR3 length equals 12 residues. Written as DNA, the CDR3 is TGTGCCATCAGTGACAGAGACTATGGCTACACCTTC. Its translation is CAISDRDYGYTF.

This clonotype has just a few counts. The chain employs TRBV6-2 or TRBV6-3 and TRBJ2-3, with D possibly being TRBD2 (7 bases). The germline V and J ends were trimmed by 7 bases and 5 bases, with 16 bases remaining between them. Germline assignment: CDR1 MNHEY and CDR2 SVGEGT. CDR3 length equals 14 residues. The CDR3: CASIPGGPQDTQYF. The CDR3 region has the DNA TGTGCCAGCATTCCGGGGGGCCCTCAAGATACGCAGTATTTT.

The chain combines TRBV6-2 or TRBV6-3 with TRBJ2-1; possibly TRBD1 for D (5 bases). V gave up 6 bases and J gave up 4 bases, with 19 bases separating them. Per the germline V gene, CDR1 is MNHEY and CDR2 is SVGEGT. The CDR3 has 16 residues. CDR3 sequence reads: CASSRTGAPGYNEQFF. The CDR3 DNA is TGTGCCAGCAGCCGCACAGGAGCTCCGGGTTACAATGAGCAGTTCTTC.

The chain uses TRBV7-9 and TRBJ2-1; 13 bases agree with TRBD2. CDR1 is SEHNR and CDR2 is FQNEAQ in the germline V gene (reference sequence). Trimming took 5 bases from V and 7 from J; bases not matched to a gene: 2. The CDR3 sequence is 14 residues long. CDR3 amino acids: CASSRGLAGNEQFF. DNA for the CDR3: TGTGCCAGCAGCCGGGGACTAGCGGGGAATGAGCAGTTCTTC.

A few counts support this clonotype. The V call is TRBV18, the J call TRBJ2-7; perhaps D is TRBD1 or TRBD2 (5 bases each). The germline CDR1 and CDR2 sequences are KGHSH and LQKENI. The CDR3 totals 13 residues. The ends were cut back, 6 bases at V and 2 bases at J, with 11 bases in the middle. CDR3 in amino acids: CASSPGRAYEQYF. DNA for the CDR3: TGTGCCAGCTCCCCGGGGCGAGCCTACGAGCAGTACTTC.

This clonotype was seen many times. The J gene is TRBJ2-7, the V gene TRBV28, with TRBD1 matching 7 bases. Trimming at V came to 10 bases and at J to 3 bases, leaving 6 bases not matched to a gene. This CDR3 comprises 12 residues. The germline V gene has CDR1 MDHEN and CDR2 SYDVKM. The CDR3, as DNA: TGTGCCACCTGGACAGGACTCTACGAGCAGTACTTC. This sequence encodes CATWTGLYEQYF.

This clonotype was seen more than once but under ten times. This chain connects TRBV2 to TRBJ2-5; D not resolved. The CDR3 extends over 12 amino acids. Per germline, CDR1 SNHLY and CDR2 FYNNEI. Trimming removed 7 bases from V and 1 base from J, with 7 bases in between. In nucleotides, the CDR3 is TGTGCCAGCACACGGGCCCAAGAGACCCAGTACTTC. This gives the protein CASTRAQETQYF.

This rearrangement joins TRBV18 to TRBJ2-2; D is unresolved. Germline CDR1 is KGHSH and CDR2 is LQKENI. The CDR3 extends over 13 amino acids. V lost 5 bases to trimming and J lost 0 bases, with 4 bases between them. The CDR3 DNA reads as TGTGCCAGCTCAAGAACGAACACCGGGGAGCTGTTTTTT. Amino acids: CASSRTNTGELFF.

The sample holds many counts of this clonotype. The chain has TRBV20-1 and TRBJ1-1, with D possibly matching TRBD1 (6 bases). The germline V gene encodes CDR1 DFQATT and CDR2 SNEGSKA (reference sequence). The CDR3 extends over 15 amino acids. The ends were cut back, 6 bases at V and 1 base at J, with 18 bases in the middle. This chain's CDR3 is CSAYGEQGPNTEAFF. Here the CDR3 DNA reads TGCAGTGCATACGGGGAACAGGGTCCGAACACTGAAGCTTTCTTT.

The J gene is TRBJ1-5, the V gene TRBV6-6; unclear D gene. Germline CDR1 reads MNHNY; CDR2 reads SVGAGI (reference sequence). Deletions cut 6 bases from V and 2 bases from J, with 11 bases between. The CDR3 is 14 amino acids. CDR3 in amino acids: CASSIIGGNQPQHF. The CDR3 coding sequence is TGTGCCAGCAGCATAATTGGTGGCAATCAGCCCCAGCATTTT.

V usage is TRBV11-2 and J usage is TRBJ1-5, with 8 positions matching TRBD1. The J segment lost 3 bases and the V segment lost 2 bases, leaving 3 bases of the junction unmatched. Germline assignment: CDR1 SGHAT and CDR2 FQNNGV. The CDR3 runs 15 residues. In nucleotides, the CDR3 is TGTGCCAGCAGCTTACGACAGGGGTACAATCAGCCCCAGCATTTT. Translated, it gives CASSLRQGYNQPQHF.